This T cell receptor (beta chain) was sequenced for a study of glioma-infiltrating T cells after dendritic cell vaccination. Data came from immunoSEQ multiplex PCR; TCRdb stores just in-frame clones and leaves some out. The sample lists more than 75,000 clones; around 83% were seen once. Time point: after dendritic cell vaccination, including at tumor progression/relapse. The clonotype comes from a human donor with glioblastoma. The sample in question was blood, obtained after dendritic cell vaccination.

This chain's CDR3 is CASSLPPTVYNEQFF. CDR3 nucleotide sequence: TGTGCCAGCAGCTTGCCGCCTACGGTCTACAATGAGCAGTTCTTC. The J gene is TRBJ2-1, the V gene TRBV11-2; D is undetermined. The germline CDR1 and CDR2 sequences are SGHAT and FQNNGV. The V end lost 3 bases, the J end lost 3 bases, and 12 bases lay between the germline ends. The CDR3 covers 15 residues.